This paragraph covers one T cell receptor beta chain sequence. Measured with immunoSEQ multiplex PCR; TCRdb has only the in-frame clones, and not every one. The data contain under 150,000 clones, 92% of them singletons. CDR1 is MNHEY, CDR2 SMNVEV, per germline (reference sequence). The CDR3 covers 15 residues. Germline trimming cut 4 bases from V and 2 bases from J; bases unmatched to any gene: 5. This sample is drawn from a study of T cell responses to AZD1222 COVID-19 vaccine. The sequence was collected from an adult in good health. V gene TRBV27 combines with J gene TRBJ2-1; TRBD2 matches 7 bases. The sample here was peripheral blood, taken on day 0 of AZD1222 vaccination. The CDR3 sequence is CASSYSTSAYNEQFF. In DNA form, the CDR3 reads TGTGCCAGCAGTTACAGCACTAGCGCCTACAATGAGCAGTTCTTC.